The present T cell receptor beta chain was sequenced within a study of CD8+ T cells in alopecia areata. Study conclusions and caveats: Scalp clonality, together with expanded CD8+ clones among the top 100, fell significantly with tofacitinib. Sequences from scalp samples also cover resident alphabeta T cells of normal skin. Because of a solitary nonresponder, the connection of baseline CD8+ expansion to response stays uncertain.

Sample treatment: oral pan-JAK inhibitor, 5-10 mg twice daily. As regards this clone: Its specificity is not known.

After isolation, RNA underwent reverse transcription to generate cDNA as the sequencing template. Profiled with immunoSEQ multiplex PCR; TCRdb holds only in-frame clones, not every one. The table lists approximately 210,000 clones, around 64% of them singletons. This receptor was obtained from a human donor with alopecia areata. The source material was CD4+ T cells sorted from blood, sampled at week 49, from a patient treated with tofacitinib.

The CDR3 here is CASSGEVSSPLHF. The CDR3 bases are TGTGCCAGCAGCGGGGAGGTCAGTTCACCCCTCCACTTT. V and J are TRBV2 and TRBJ1-6; D uncertain. Per germline, CDR1 SNHLY and CDR2 FYNNEI. This CDR3 region has 13 residues. V lost 6 bases, J lost 9 bases, and 12 bases lay in between.